This paragraph covers one T cell receptor beta chain sequence. The source of the sample is a study of glioma-infiltrating T cells after dendritic cell vaccination. J lost 3 bases, V lost 4 bases, and 4 bases had no gene match. This CDR3 has 15 residues. Germline V CDR1 and CDR2: MGHRA, YSYEKL. Only in-frame clones appear in the TCRdb table, and some are missing; sequencing was by immunoSEQ multiplex PCR. The sample has about 82,000 clones; around nine tenths are singletons. The sequence derives from a human donor with glioblastoma. Sequenced material: blood, taken before dendritic cell vaccination. This chain connects TRBV4-1 to TRBJ1-2; 11 bases are shared with TRBD1. The CDR3 is CASSPRTGGDYGYTF. The CDR3 bases are TGCGCCAGCAGCCCCCGGACAGGGGGCGACTATGGCTACACCTTC.